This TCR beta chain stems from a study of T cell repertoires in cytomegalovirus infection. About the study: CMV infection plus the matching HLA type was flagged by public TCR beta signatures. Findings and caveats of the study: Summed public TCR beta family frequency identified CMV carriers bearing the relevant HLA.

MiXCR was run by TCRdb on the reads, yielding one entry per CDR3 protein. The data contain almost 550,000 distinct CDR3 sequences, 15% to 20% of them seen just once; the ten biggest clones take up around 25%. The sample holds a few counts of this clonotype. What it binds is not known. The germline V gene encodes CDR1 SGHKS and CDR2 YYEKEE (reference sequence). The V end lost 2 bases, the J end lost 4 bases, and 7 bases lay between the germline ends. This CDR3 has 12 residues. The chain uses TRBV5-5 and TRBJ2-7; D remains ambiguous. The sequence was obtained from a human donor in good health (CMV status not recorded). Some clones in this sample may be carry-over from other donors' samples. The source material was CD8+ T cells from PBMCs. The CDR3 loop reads CASSFDLYEQYF. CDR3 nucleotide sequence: TGTGCCAGCAGCTTTGACTTATACGAGCAGTACTTC. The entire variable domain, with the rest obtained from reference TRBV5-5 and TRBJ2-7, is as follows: DAGVTQSPTHLIKTRGQQVTLRCSPISGHKSVSWYQQVLGQGPQFIFQYYEKEERGRGNFPDRFSARQFPNYSSELNVNALLLGDSALYLCASSFDLYEQYFGPGTRLTVT.